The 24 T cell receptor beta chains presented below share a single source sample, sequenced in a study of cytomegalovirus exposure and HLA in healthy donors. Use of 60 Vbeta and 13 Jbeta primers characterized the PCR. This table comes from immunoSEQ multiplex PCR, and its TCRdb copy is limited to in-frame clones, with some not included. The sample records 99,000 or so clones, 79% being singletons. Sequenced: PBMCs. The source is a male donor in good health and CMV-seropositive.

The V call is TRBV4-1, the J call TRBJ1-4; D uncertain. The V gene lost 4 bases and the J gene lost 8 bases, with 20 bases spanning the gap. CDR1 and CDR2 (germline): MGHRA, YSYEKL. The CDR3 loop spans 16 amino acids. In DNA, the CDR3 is TGCGCCAGCAGCCTCTTCCCTCGGGGTAAGGGAGAAAAACTGTTTTTT. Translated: CASSLFPRGKGEKLFF.

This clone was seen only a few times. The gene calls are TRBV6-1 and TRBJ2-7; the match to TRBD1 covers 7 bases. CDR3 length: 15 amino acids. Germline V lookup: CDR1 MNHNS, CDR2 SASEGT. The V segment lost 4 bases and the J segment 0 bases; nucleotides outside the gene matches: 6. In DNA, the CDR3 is TGTGCCAGCAGTGGGAGTACAGGGGTCTCCTACGAGCAGTACTTC. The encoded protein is CASSGSTGVSYEQYF.

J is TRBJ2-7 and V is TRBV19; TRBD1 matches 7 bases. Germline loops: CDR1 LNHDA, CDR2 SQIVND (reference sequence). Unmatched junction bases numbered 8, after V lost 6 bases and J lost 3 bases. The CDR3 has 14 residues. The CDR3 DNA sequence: TGTGCCAGTAGCCTCCGGGACAGCAGCTACGAGCAGTACTTC. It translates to CASSLRDSSYEQYF.

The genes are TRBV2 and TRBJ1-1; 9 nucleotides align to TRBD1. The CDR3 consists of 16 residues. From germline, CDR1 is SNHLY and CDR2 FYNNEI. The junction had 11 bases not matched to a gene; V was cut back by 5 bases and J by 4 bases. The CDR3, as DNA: TGTGCCAGCAGTACCACTGGGACAGGGTGGAGCACTGAAGCTTTCTTT. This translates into CASSTTGTGWSTEAFF.

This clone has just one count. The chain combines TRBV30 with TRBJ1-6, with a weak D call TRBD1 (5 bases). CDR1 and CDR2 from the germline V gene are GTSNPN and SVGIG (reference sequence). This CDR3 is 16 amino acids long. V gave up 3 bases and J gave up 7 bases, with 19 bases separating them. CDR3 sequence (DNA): TGTGCCTGGAGGGGTTCAGGGCTAATCTTGAATTCACCCCTCCACTTT. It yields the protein CAWRGSGLILNSPLHF.

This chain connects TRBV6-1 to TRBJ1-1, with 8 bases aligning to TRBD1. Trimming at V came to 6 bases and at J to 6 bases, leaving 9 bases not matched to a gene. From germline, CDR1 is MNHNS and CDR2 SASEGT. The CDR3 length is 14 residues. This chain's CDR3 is CASSAVRTGSEAFF. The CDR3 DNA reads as TGTGCCAGCAGCGCCGTAAGGACAGGGTCTGAAGCTTTCTTT.

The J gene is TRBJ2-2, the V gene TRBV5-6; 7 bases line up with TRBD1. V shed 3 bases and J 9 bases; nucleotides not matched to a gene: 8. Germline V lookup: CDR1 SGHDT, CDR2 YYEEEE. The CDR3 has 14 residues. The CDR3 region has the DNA TGTGCCAGCAGCTCGACAGGGCCCGTGAGGGAGCTGTTTTTT. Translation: CASSSTGPVRELFF.

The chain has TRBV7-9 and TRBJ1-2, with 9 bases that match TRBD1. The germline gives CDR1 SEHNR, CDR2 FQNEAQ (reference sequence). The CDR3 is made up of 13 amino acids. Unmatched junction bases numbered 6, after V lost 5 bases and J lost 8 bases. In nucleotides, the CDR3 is TGTGCCAGCAGCCCGGACAGGGGACAGGGCTACACCTTC. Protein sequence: CASSPDRGQGYTF. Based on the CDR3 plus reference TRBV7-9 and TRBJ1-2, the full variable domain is DTGVSQNPRHKITKRGQNVTFRCDPISEHNRLYWYRQTLGQGPEFLTYFQNEAQLEKSRLLSDRFSAERPKGSFSTLEIQRTEQGDSAMYLCASSPDRGQGYTFGSGTRLTVV.

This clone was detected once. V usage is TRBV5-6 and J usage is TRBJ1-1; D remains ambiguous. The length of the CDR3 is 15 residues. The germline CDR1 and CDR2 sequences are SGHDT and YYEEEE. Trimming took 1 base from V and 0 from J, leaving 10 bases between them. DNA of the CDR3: TGTGCCAGCAGCTTGCATGCGTTCTTGAACACTGAAGCTTTCTTT. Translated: CASSLHAFLNTEAFF.

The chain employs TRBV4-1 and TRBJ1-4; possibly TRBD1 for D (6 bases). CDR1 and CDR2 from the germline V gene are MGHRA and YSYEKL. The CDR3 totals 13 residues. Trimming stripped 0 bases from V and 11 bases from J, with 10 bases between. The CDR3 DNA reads TGCGCCAGCAGCCAAGAAAGGGGGAAGAAACTGTTTTTT. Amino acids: CASSQERGKKLFF.

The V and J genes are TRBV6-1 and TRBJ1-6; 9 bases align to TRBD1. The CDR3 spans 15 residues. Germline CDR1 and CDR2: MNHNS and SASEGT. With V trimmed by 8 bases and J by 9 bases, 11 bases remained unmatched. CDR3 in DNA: TGTGCCAGCGGGGAGGCCGGACAGGGGAGTTCACCCCTCCACTTT. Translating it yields CASGEAGQGSSPLHF.

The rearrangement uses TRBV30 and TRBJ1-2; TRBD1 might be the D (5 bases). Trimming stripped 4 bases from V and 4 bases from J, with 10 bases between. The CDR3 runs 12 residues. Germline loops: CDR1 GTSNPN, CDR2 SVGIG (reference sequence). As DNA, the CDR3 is TGTGCCTGGAAGGGCCAGGGCTATGGCTACACCTTC. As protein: CAWKGQGYGYTF.

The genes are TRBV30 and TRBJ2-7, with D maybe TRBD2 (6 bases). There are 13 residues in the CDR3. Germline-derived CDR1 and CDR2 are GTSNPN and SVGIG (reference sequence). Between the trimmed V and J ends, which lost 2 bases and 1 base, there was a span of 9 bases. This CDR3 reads CAWSKGRSYEQYF. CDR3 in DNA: TGTGCCTGGAGTAAAGGGAGGTCCTACGAGCAGTACTTC.

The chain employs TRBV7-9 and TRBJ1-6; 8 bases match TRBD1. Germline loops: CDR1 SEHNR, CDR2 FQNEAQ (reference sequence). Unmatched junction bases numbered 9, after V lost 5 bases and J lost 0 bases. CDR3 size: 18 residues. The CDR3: CASSPQGARSSYNSPLHF. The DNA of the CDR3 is TGTGCCAGCAGCCCCCAGGGGGCCAGGAGCTCCTATAATTCACCCCTCCACTTT.

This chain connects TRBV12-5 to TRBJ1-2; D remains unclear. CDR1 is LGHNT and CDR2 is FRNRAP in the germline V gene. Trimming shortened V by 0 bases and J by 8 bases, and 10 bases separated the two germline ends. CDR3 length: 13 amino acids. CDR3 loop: CASGLVEQIGYTF. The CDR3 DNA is TGTGCTAGTGGTTTGGTCGAACAGATCGGCTACACCTTC.

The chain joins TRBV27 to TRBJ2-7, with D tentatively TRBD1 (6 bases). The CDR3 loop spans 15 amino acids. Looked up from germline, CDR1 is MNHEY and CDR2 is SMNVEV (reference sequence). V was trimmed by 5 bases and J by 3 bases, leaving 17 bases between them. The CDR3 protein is CASSLRQASVYEQYF. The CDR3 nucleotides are TGTGCCAGCAGTCTCAGACAGGCGTCGGTCTACGAGCAGTACTTC.

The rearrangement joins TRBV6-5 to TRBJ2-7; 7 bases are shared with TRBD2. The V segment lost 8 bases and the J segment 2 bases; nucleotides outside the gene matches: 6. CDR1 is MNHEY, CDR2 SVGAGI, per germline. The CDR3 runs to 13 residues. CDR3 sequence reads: CASHGGRTYEQYF. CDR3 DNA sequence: TGTGCCAGCCACGGGGGGAGAACCTACGAGCAGTACTTC.

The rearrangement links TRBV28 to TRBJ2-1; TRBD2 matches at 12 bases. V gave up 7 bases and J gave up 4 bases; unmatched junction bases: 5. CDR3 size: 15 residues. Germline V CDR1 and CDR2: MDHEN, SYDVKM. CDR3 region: CASTSGGAGYNEQFF. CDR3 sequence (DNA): TGTGCCAGCACTAGCGGGGGGGCCGGGTACAATGAGCAGTTCTTC.

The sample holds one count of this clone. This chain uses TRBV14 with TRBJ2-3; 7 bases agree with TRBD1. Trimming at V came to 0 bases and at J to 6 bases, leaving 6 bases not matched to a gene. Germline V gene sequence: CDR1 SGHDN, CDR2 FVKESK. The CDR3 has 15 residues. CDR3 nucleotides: TGTGCCAGCAGCCAAGATACCAGGGGGATGGATACGCAGTATTTT. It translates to CASSQDTRGMDTQYF.

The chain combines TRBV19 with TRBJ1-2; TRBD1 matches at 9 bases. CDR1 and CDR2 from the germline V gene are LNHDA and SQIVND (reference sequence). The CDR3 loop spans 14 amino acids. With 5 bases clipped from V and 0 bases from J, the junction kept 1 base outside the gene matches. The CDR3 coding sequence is TGTGCCAGTAGTCGGACAGGGGCTAACTATGGCTACACCTTC. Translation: CASSRTGANYGYTF. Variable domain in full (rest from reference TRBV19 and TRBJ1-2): DGGITQSPKYLFRKEGQNVTLSCEQNLNHDAMYWYRQDPGQGLRLIYYSQIVNDFQKGDIAEGYSVSREKKESFPLTVTSAQKNPTAFYLCASSRTGANYGYTFGSGTRLTVV.

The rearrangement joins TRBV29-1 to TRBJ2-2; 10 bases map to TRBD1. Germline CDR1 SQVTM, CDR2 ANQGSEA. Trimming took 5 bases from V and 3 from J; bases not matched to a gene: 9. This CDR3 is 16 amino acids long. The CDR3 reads CSVRAPGTGDTGELFF. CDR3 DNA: TGCAGCGTTAGGGCCCCCGGGACAGGGGACACCGGGGAGCTGTTTTTT.

The CDR3 DNA sequence: TGTGCCAGCAGCAATGTGGACAGAATGAACACTGAAGCTTTCTTT. This gives the protein CASSNVDRMNTEAFF. The chain employs TRBV6-5 and TRBJ1-1; tentatively, D is TRBD1 (6 bases). CDR1 MNHEY and CDR2 SVGAGI come from the germline V gene. The CDR3 totals 15 residues. V was cut by 6 bases and J by 0 bases, with 14 bases left in between.

CDR3 in DNA: TGTGCCAGCAGTGAATTCGCGGCAGACAATCAGCCCCAGCATTTT. This codes for CASSEFAADNQPQHF. This chain uses TRBV6-1 with TRBJ1-5; no clear D. The CDR3 is 15 residues long. V was pared by 2 bases and J by 3 bases, with 11 bases between. The germline gives CDR1 MNHNS, CDR2 SASEGT.

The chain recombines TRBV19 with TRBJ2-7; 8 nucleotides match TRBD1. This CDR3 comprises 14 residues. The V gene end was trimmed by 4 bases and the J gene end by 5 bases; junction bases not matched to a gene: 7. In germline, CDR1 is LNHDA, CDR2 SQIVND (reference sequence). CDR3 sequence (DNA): TGTGCCAGTAGTAGGGTGACAGGGGACCACGAGCAGTACTTC. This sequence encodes CASSRVTGDHEQYF. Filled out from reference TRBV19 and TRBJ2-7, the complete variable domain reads DGGITQSPKYLFRKEGQNVTLSCEQNLNHDAMYWYRQDPGQGLRLIYYSQIVNDFQKGDIAEGYSVSREKKESFPLTVTSAQKNPTAFYLCASSRVTGDHEQYFGPGTRLTVT.